This is a list of T cell receptor beta chains from one sample in a study of T cell changes during pregnancy in multiple sclerosis. This table comes from immunoSEQ multiplex PCR, and its TCRdb copy is limited to in-frame clones, with some not included. The table records about 40,000 clones, more than 85% of them present only once. This specimen was CD8+ T cells from peripheral blood mononuclear cells, taken before pregnancy. The receptor source for this set is a female donor with multiple sclerosis, enrolled in a pregnancy study. CDR3s include the opening cysteine and the closing phenylalanine or tryptophan. A D gene is named only where the DNA matches it firmly. Some rows mark clone size as missing; the rest say once, few, many or name a class of expanded clone.

>TRBJ2-5|TRBV6-1|NA|TRBD2
TGTGCCAGCAGCCAACTAGCGGGAGGGCAAGAGACCCAGTACTTC
CASSQLAGGQETQYF
>TRBJ2-2|TRBV4-1|once|TRBD2
TGCGCCAGCACCTCTAGCGGGAGTGGCACCGGGGAGCTGTTTTTT
CASTSSGSGTGELFF
>TRBJ2-2|TRBV28|NA|NA
TGTGCCAGCAGCATAGGGACACCCGCGAACACCGGGGAGCTGTTTTTT
CASSIGTPANTGELFF
>TRBJ2-5|TRBV7-6|NA|NA
TGTGCCAGCAGCTCTGATGGGGCAGAGACCCAGTACTTC
CASSSDGAETQYF
>TRBJ2-1|TRBV7-8|once|TRBD1
TGTGCCAGCAGCTTCCGGGACAGGGCAGGCAATGAGCAGTTCTTC
CASSFRDRAGNEQFF
>TRBJ2-2|TRBV15|once|TRBD2
TGTGCCACCAGCCTAACGGCAGGGAGAGAACGGGAGGAAAACACCGGGGAGCTGTTTTTT
CATSLTAGREREENTGELFF
>TRBJ2-2|TRBV28|NA|TRBD2
TGTGCCAGCAGTATTCCCACTAGCGGGACCGTGAACACCGGGGAGCTGTTTTTT
CASSIPTSGTVNTGELFF
>TRBJ2-7|TRBV27|NA|NA
TGTGCCAGCAGTCATGGGAGCGGCCCATCCTACGAGCAGTACTTC
CASSHGSGPSYEQYF
>TRBJ2-7|TRBV28|NA|TRBD1
TGTGCCAGCAGTTACAGGGGGCTAACTGCCTACGAGCAGTACTTC
CASSYRGLTAYEQYF
>TRBJ2-3|TRBV5-6|NA|NA
TGTGCCAGCAGCATGAACTACCCCCCAGATACGCAGTATTTT
CASSMNYPPDTQYF
>TRBJ1-3|TRBV19|NA|NA
TGTGCCAGTACGCCGAGCGGGCTGGCTGGAAACACCATATATTTT
CASTPSGLAGNTIYF
>TRBJ2-7|TRBV27|once|TRBD1
TGTGCCAGCAGTTTATCGTGGGGACAGGGGGCGTACGAGCAGTACTTC
CASSLSWGQGAYEQYF
>TRBJ2-4|TRBV2|NA|TRBD1
TGTGCCAGTCTAGGGACAGACAAAAACATTCAGTACTTC
CASLGTDKNIQYF
>TRBJ2-1|TRBV19|NA|NA
TGTGCCAGTAGTATAGTGGAGTGGGATGAGCAGTTCTTC
CASSIVEWDEQFF
>TRBJ2-7|TRBV28|NA|NA
TGTGCCAGCAGTCACGGGACAGGGGGAGGACTAGCGGGATCGGGTGAGCAGTACTTC
CASSHGTGGGLAGSGEQYF
>TRBJ1-2|TRBV2|NA|TRBD1
TGTGCCAGCAGTGAAGGGGACAGGGCTTATCGGTACTATGGCTACACCTTC
CASSEGDRAYRYYGYTF